The 29 T cell receptor beta chains listed next were all sequenced from one sample in a study of blood T cell repertoires in COVID-19. The repertoire was sequenced with immunoSEQ multiplex PCR; TCRdb's copy has only in-frame clones and lacks some. This repertoire shows a few hundred thousand clones, around 90% found once; its top ten account for around 0.9%. The sequencing sample was made of PBMCs or T cells enriched from blood (not recorded which). Source of these receptors: a woman aged 25 to 45 who had recovered from COVID-19.

The chain is built from TRBV6-5 and TRBJ1-4, with D unresolved. Trimming left V 2 bases short and J 2 bases short, with 9 bases between. Germline CDR1 and CDR2: MNHEY and SVGAGI. CDR3 length equals 15 residues. The CDR3 region has the DNA TGTGCCAGCAGTTACGTCGGAGGGACTAATGAAAAACTGTTTTTT. Encoded protein: CASSYVGGTNEKLFF.

V gene TRBV5-5 combines with J gene TRBJ2-7; D possibly corresponds to TRBD2 (6 bases). There are 18 residues in the CDR3. Trimming shortened V by 4 bases and J by 3 bases, and 26 bases separated the two germline ends. CDR1 and CDR2 from the germline V gene are SGHKS and YYEKEE (reference sequence). In DNA form, the CDR3 reads TGTGCCAGCAGCAAAACCCCTTCTAGGACTACGGGCCTCTACGAGCAGTACTTC. Translation: CASSKTPSRTTGLYEQYF. Combining the CDR3 with reference TRBV5-5 and TRBJ2-7 gives the whole variable domain DAGVTQSPTHLIKTRGQQVTLRCSPISGHKSVSWYQQVLGQGPQFIFQYYEKEERGRGNFPDRFSARQFPNYSSELNVNALLLGDSALYLCASSKTPSRTTGLYEQYFGPGTRLTVT.

This chain links TRBV18 with TRBJ2-1, with D perhaps TRBD2 (6 bases). Per germline, CDR1 KGHSH and CDR2 LQKENI. The CDR3 extends over 16 amino acids. Deletions cut 1 base from V and 2 bases from J, with 12 bases between. DNA for the CDR3: TGTGCCAGCTCACCACGGGACTGGGAGACCTACAATGAGCAGTTCTTC. This translates into CASSPRDWETYNEQFF. The full variable domain, rest sourced from reference TRBV18 and TRBJ2-1, is NAGVMQNPRHLVRRRGQEARLRCSPMKGHSHVYWYRQLPEEGLKFMVYLQKENIIDESGMPKERFSAEFPKEGPSILRIQQVVRGDSAAYFCASSPRDWETYNEQFFGPGTRLTVL.

The chain recombines TRBV4-3 with TRBJ2-7, with 7 bases that match TRBD1. This CDR3 contains 14 residues. The germline gives CDR1 LGHNA, CDR2 YSLEER. V was pared by 3 bases and J by 5 bases, with 7 bases of the junction left unmatched. The CDR3 loop reads CASSQRQGRDEQYF. DNA of the CDR3: TGCGCCAGCAGCCAGCGACAGGGTAGGGACGAGCAGTACTTC.

This clone has a handful of counts. CDR3 in DNA: TGCGCCAGCAGCTCGACAGGGGGCAACAACTATGGCTACACCTTC. Residues: CASSSTGGNNYGYTF. This chain links TRBV5-1 with TRBJ1-2; 10 nucleotides align to TRBD1. V shed 3 bases, J shed 2 bases, and the junction held 4 bases outside the gene matches. There are 15 residues in the CDR3. Germline-derived CDR1 and CDR2 are SGHRS and YFSETQ.

The genes are TRBV27 and TRBJ2-1, with a possible D match to TRBD2 (5 bases). Trimming removed 6 bases at V and 8 bases at J, with 11 bases between. This CDR3 has 12 amino acids. Germline values: CDR1 MNHEY, CDR2 SMNVEV (reference sequence). DNA for the CDR3: TGTGCCAGCAGAACGAGGGCGGATGAGCAGTTCTTC. Translating gives CASRTRADEQFF.

V is TRBV7-2 and J is TRBJ2-1; possibly TRBD2 for D (7 bases). The CDR3 contains 16 residues. Deletions cut 3 bases from V and 2 bases from J, with 14 bases between. The germline gives CDR1 SGHTA, CDR2 FQGNSA. Here the CDR3 reads CASSFRRGAAYNEQFF. The CDR3 region has the DNA TGTGCCAGCAGCTTTCGCCGGGGGGCCGCCTACAATGAGCAGTTCTTC.

The V and J genes are TRBV4-1 and TRBJ2-1; 9 bases align to TRBD2. The junction had 0 bases not matched to a gene; V was cut back by 0 bases and J by 0 bases. CDR3 length: 16 residues. CDR1 and CDR2 (germline): MGHRA, YSYEKL. The CDR3 loop reads CASSQDSGGSYNEQFF. The CDR3 nucleotides read TGCGCCAGCAGCCAAGATAGCGGGGGCTCCTACAATGAGCAGTTCTTC.

This sequence joins TRBV7-2 and TRBJ2-1, with 10 bases identical to TRBD2. Germline CDR1 and CDR2: SGHTA and FQGNSA. The V and J ends lost 5 bases and 6 bases, in that order; junction bases with no gene match: 7. The CDR3 extends over 15 amino acids. As DNA, the CDR3 is TGTGCCAGCAGCCGGTCTAGCGGGAGAGCCAATGAGCAGTTCTTC. It specifies CASSRSSGRANEQFF.

Only a few counts were recorded for this clone. This chain links TRBV14 with TRBJ1-6, with D maybe TRBD1 (5 bases). Germline loops: CDR1 SGHDN, CDR2 FVKESK. CDR3 length: 15 residues. The V end lost 1 base, the J end lost 7 bases, and 11 bases lay between the germline ends. This CDR3 reads CASSQGLQGNSPLHF. For the CDR3, the DNA is TGTGCCAGCAGCCAAGGACTCCAGGGCAATTCACCCCTCCACTTT.

CDR3 sequence: CASSPIAGNEQFF. In nucleotides, the CDR3 is TGTGCCAGCAGCCCCATAGCCGGTAATGAGCAGTTCTTC. V is TRBV28 and J is TRBJ2-1; D gene uncertain. Germline CDR1 is MDHEN and CDR2 is SYDVKM. The CDR3 has 13 amino acids. V lost 6 bases, J lost 7 bases, and 13 bases lay in between.

The gene calls are TRBV28 and TRBJ2-7; 8 nucleotides align to TRBD1. Germline V gene sequence: CDR1 MDHEN, CDR2 SYDVKM. V trimming: 0 bases; J trimming: 2 bases; junction bases outside the gene matches: 6. The CDR3 covers 16 residues. CDR3: CASSLWGQVGPYEQYF. CDR3 coding DNA: TGTGCCAGCAGTTTATGGGGACAGGTTGGGCCCTACGAGCAGTACTTC.

The CDR3 DNA sequence: TGTGCCAGCAGCTTATATCGGGACACTGAAGCTTTCTTT. Its protein is CASSLYRDTEAFF. The chain links TRBV7-3 to TRBJ1-1; D gene unclear. Trimming pared 2 bases from V and 3 bases from J, leaving 7 bases between. The V gene's germline CDR1 is SGHTA and CDR2 FQGTGA. The length of the CDR3 is 13 residues. The whole variable domain, remainder taken from reference TRBV7-3 and TRBJ1-1, is GAGVSQTPSNKVTEKGKYVELRCDPISGHTALYWYRQSLGQGPEFLIYFQGTGAADDSGLPNDRFFAVRPEGSVSTLKIQRTERGDSAVYLCASSLYRDTEAFFGQGTRLTVV.

The chain carries TRBV9 and TRBJ2-5; 8 bases match TRBD1. This CDR3 is 15 amino acids long. With 1 base clipped from V and 5 bases from J, the junction kept 7 bases outside the gene matches. Germline V CDR1 and CDR2: SGDLS, YYNGEE. The CDR3 sequence: CASSVYRGEMETQYF. In DNA, the CDR3 is TGTGCCAGCAGCGTATACAGGGGGGAAATGGAGACCCAGTACTTC.

The rearrangement uses TRBV28 and TRBJ1-1, with D unresolved. Germline CDR1 reads MDHEN; CDR2 reads SYDVKM. The CDR3 extends over 15 amino acids. V lost 1 base and J lost 0, with 9 bases in between. The CDR3 coding sequence is TGTGCCAGCAGTTTATCTTTGGGCTTGAACACTGAAGCTTTCTTT. This gives the protein CASSLSLGLNTEAFF.

The J gene is TRBJ1-1, the V gene TRBV7-2; possibly TRBD1 for D (6 bases). Between the trimmed V and J ends, which lost 5 bases and 1 base, there was a span of 14 bases. The CDR3 is 15 residues long. Per germline, CDR1 SGHTA and CDR2 FQGNSA. CDR3 nucleotide sequence: TGTGCCAGCAGCACCCCGAGACAGGAGAACACTGAAGCTTTCTTT. Translating it yields CASSTPRQENTEAFF.

V and J are TRBV15 and TRBJ2-7; possible D gene TRBD2, 5 bases. Deletions cut 4 bases from V and 0 bases from J, with 10 bases between. This CDR3 is 14 amino acids long. The germline CDR1 and CDR2 sequences are LNHNV and YYDKDF (reference sequence). The CDR3 is CATSMGGSSYEQYF. In nucleotides, the CDR3 is TGTGCCACCAGCATGGGCGGGTCCTCCTACGAGCAGTACTTC.

This clone was picked up one time. The rearrangement joins TRBV9 to TRBJ1-2, with 10 bases aligning to TRBD1. Germline trimming cut 0 bases from V and 1 base from J; bases unmatched to any gene: 9. CDR3 size: 18 residues. Germline CDR1 is SGDLS and CDR2 is YYNGEE. The CDR3 DNA follows: TGTGCCAGCAGCGTAGTAGCCGGGACAGGGGTCAGTAACTATGGCTACACCTTC. It yields the protein CASSVVAGTGVSNYGYTF.

The chain has TRBV30 and TRBJ1-2, with D tentatively TRBD1 (6 bases). This CDR3 contains 12 residues. V was pared by 0 bases and J by 11 bases, with 13 bases between. Germline V gene sequence: CDR1 GTSNPN, CDR2 SVGIG (reference sequence). CDR3 sequence reads: CAWSVGGAVYTF. The CDR3 DNA follows: TGTGCCTGGAGTGTAGGGGGGGCCGTGTACACCTTC.

The CDR3 bases are TGTGCTCTCCTAAACGCGGACAGGCGTAATGAAAAACTGTTTTTT. It codes for CALLNADRRNEKLFF. This sequence joins TRBV7-3 and TRBJ1-4; 7 bases align to TRBD1. The germline V gene has CDR1 SGHTA and CDR2 FQGTGA. This CDR3 has 15 residues.

The chain links TRBV30 to TRBJ2-2, with unresolved D. CDR1 is GTSNPN, CDR2 SVGIG, per germline (reference sequence). This CDR3 contains 15 residues. V dropped 2 bases and J dropped 6 bases, with 16 bases sitting between them. CDR3 residues: CAWSSPFELAGELFF. The DNA for the CDR3 is TGTGCCTGGAGTAGCCCGTTCGAATTGGCCGGGGAGCTGTTTTTT.

The chain joins TRBV18 to TRBJ2-5; weak D call: TRBD2 (6 bases). Germline CDR1 KGHSH, CDR2 LQKENI. The CDR3 runs 18 residues. Trimming stripped 0 bases from V and 5 bases from J, with 22 bases between. This chain's CDR3 is CASSPPGKLAGLPETQYF. For the CDR3, the DNA is TGTGCCAGCTCACCACCGGGGAAGTTGGCGGGATTACCGGAGACCCAGTACTTC.

This clone was detected a few times. The chain links TRBV7-6 to TRBJ2-5; D gene unclear. The CDR3 totals 12 residues. Germline CDR1 and CDR2: SGHVS and FNYEAQ. The V and J ends lost 5 bases and 1 base respectively, with 5 bases between them. This chain's CDR3 is CASSPRQETQYF. The CDR3 nucleotides read TGTGCCAGCAGCCCCCGCCAAGAGACCCAGTACTTC.

The gene calls are TRBV11-2 and TRBJ2-7; D call uncertain. Trimming removed 3 bases from V and 5 bases from J, with 14 bases in between. This CDR3 contains 14 residues. The germline CDR1 and CDR2 sequences are SGHAT and FQNNGV. CDR3 region: CASSFVSSPHEQYF. The CDR3 region has the DNA TGTGCCAGCAGCTTCGTGAGTTCCCCTCACGAGCAGTACTTC.

The CDR3 sequence is CASSTRDRDGAFF. The CDR3 region has the DNA TGTGCCAGTAGTACCAGAGACAGGGATGGAGCTTTCTTT. This chain links TRBV19 with TRBJ1-1, with 7 bases identical to TRBD1. The CDR3 runs 13 residues. Per the germline V gene, CDR1 is LNHDA and CDR2 is SQIVND (reference sequence). Trimming cost V 4 bases and J 10 bases; bases outside gene matches: 9.

The rearrangement uses TRBV7-9 and TRBJ1-1; tentative D call: TRBD1 (5 bases). This CDR3 contains 14 residues. CDR1 is SEHNR, CDR2 FQNEAQ, per germline (reference sequence). V was shortened by 4 bases and J by 1 base, with 10 bases between the two germline ends. The CDR3 nucleotides are TGTGCCAGCAGCTCCGGAGGGGAGAACACTGAAGCTTTCTTT. It is translated as CASSSGGENTEAFF.

The chain is built from TRBV30 and TRBJ2-2; the D is unclear. Germline V gives CDR1 GTSNPN, CDR2 SVGIG (reference sequence). The CDR3 runs 13 residues. Trimming stripped 3 bases from V and 3 bases from J, with 8 bases between. CDR3 sequence (DNA): TGTGCCTGGAGGTTGCTACACACCGGGGAGCTGTTTTTT. The encoded protein is CAWRLLHTGELFF.

The V and J genes are TRBV4-1 and TRBJ1-1, with D uncertain. The CDR3 has 17 amino acids. Trimming left V 8 bases short and J 3 bases short, with 25 bases between. Germline values: CDR1 MGHRA, CDR2 YSYEKL. CDR3 sequence reads: CASFLYPRPLGDTEAFF. The CDR3 nucleotides are TGCGCCAGCTTCCTATACCCGAGGCCCCTTGGCGACACTGAAGCTTTCTTT.

The chain links TRBV18 to TRBJ2-7; 10 bases fit TRBD2. Losses at the gene ends were 3 bases for V and 8 bases for J; bases not matched to a gene: 10. Germline CDR1 KGHSH, CDR2 LQKENI. The CDR3 has 15 amino acids. DNA for the CDR3: TGTGCCAGCTCACCGGAGCGGGGGGGCCATGGTAAGCAGTACTTC. This translates into CASSPERGGHGKQYF.